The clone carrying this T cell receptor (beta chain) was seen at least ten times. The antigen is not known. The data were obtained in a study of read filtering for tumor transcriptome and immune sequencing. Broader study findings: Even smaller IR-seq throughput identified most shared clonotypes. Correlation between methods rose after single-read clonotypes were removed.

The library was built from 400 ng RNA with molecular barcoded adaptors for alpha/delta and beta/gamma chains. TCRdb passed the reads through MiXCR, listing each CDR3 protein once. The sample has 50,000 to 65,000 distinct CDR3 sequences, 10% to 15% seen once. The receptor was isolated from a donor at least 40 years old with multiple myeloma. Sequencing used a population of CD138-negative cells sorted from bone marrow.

The CDR3 here is CASSWDNRNSYEQYF. The CDR3 DNA reads TGCGCCAGCAGTTGGGACAACCGAAACTCCTACGAGCAGTACTTC. The rearrangement uses TRBV5-1 and TRBJ2-7, with TRBD1 as a possible D gene (6 bases). The germline gives CDR1 SGHRS, CDR2 YFSETQ. With 5 bases removed from V and 0 bases from J, the gap between germline ends came to 15 bases. The CDR3 has 15 amino acids. Full variable domain (outside the CDR3, taken from reference TRBV5-1 and TRBJ2-7): KAGVTQTPRYLIKTRGQQVTLSCSPISGHRSVSWYQQTPGQGLQFLFEYFSETQRNKGNFPGRFSGRQFSNSRSEMNVSTLELGDSALYLCASSWDNRNSYEQYFGPGTRLTVT.